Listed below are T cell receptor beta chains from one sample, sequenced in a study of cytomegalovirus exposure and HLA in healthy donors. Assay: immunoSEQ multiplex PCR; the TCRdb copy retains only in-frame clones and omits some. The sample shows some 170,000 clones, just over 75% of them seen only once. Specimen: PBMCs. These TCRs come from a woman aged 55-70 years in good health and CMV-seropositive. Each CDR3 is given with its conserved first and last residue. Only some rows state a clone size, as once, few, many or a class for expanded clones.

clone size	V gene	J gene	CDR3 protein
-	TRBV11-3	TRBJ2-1	CASSLKSSGGRNEQFF
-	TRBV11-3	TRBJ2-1	CASSPGTGLIDEQFF
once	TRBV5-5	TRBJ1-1	CASSQGGNTEAFF
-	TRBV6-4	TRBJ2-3	CASSAGTRSTDTQYF
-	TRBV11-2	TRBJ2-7	CASSLGSGATGEQYF
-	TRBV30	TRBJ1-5	CAWRTGNSNQPQHF
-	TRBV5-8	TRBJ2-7	CASSSGLAGDFYEQYF
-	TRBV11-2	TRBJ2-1	CASSSGTGLYEQFF
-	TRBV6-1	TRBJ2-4	CASSRDTAKNSQYF
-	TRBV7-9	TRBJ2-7	CASSPYPTGGEQYF
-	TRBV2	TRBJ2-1	CASTIRGSGEQFF
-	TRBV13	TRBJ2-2	CASSPPLKQGRNTGELFF
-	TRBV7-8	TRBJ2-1	CASSFTWANNEQFF
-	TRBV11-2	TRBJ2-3	CASSSYSTDTQYF
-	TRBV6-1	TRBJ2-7	CASSEIEGAVEQYF
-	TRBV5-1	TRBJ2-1	CASSPTGDEQFF
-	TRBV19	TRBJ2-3	CATTFRLADITDTQYF
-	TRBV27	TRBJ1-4	CASSLATGANEKLFF
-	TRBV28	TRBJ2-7	CASSGDSGGAYEQYF
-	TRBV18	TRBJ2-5	CASSPPNSQETQYF
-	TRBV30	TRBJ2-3	CAWSVPGTSGNTDTQYF
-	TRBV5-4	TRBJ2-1	CASSAGQDESSYNEQFF
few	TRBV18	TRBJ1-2	CASSPTPLANYGYTF
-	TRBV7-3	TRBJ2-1	CASSPWTSPSSYNEQFF
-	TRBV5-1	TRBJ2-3	CASSLRAGSTDTQYF
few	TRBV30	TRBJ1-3	CAWMRFGTGSGNTIYF
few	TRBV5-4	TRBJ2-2	CASSLRPSGGDTGELFF
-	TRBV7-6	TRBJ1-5	CASSLETGLQPQHF
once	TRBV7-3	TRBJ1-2	CASSSQGTRPIF
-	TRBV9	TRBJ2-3	CASSVASPDTQYF
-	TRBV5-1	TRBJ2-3	CASSSEPSGVRDTQYF
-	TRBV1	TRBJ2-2	CTSSQDRPSGAHTGELFF
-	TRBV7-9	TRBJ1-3	CASSLQGGNTIYF
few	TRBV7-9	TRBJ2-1	CASSLVGSGQRNEQFF
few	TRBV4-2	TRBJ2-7	CASSPRLAGSSYEQYF
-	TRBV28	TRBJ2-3	CASKGASTDTQYF
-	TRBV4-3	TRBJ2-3	CASSRQSTDTQYF
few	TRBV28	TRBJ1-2	CASSYSDSPGYTF
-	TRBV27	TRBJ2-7	CASSFGGRAGEQYF
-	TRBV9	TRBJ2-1	CASSPSTGVVQFF
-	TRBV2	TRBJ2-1	CASRDRGRINEQFF
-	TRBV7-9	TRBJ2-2	CASSSLAFAGELFF
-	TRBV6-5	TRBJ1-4	CASSYLRDEKLFF
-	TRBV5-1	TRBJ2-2	CASSTAQGTGELFF
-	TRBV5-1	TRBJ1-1	CASGSGVRTTEAFF
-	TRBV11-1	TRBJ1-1	CASSLQGTEAFF
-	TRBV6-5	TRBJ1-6	CASSYTGGNSPLHF
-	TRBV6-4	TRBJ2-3	CATRPSGGPTDTQYF